Below are 5 T cell receptor beta chains sequenced from a single sample in a study of blood T cell repertoires in COVID-19. Sequencing was performed with immunoSEQ multiplex PCR; in TCRdb, only in-frame clones are kept and a portion is missing. The sample lists approximately 200,000 clones; approximately 80% were seen once. Sequenced material: PBMCs or T cells enriched from blood (not recorded which). The source is a man aged 40-49 years who had recovered from COVID-19.

The rearrangement uses TRBV29-1 and TRBJ2-3; 9 bases match TRBD2. The germline CDR1 and CDR2 sequences are SQVTM and ANQGSEA. The CDR3 is made up of 16 amino acids. After removal of 6 bases from V and 6 bases from J, the junction contained 16 bases not matched to a gene. CDR3 nucleotides: TGCAGCGTCCCCCAGGGTAGCGGGGGCCCCGGGGATACGCAGTATTTT. It codes for CSVPQGSGGPGDTQYF.

Here the CDR3 reads CASSPGWLSYNEQFF. In DNA form, the CDR3 reads TGTGCCAGCAGCCCAGGATGGCTTTCCTACAATGAGCAGTTCTTC. This chain links TRBV11-2 with TRBJ2-1; D gene uncertain. Germline-derived CDR1 and CDR2 are SGHAT and FQNNGV. This CDR3 comprises 15 residues. V lost 5 bases to trimming and J lost 1 base, with 12 bases between them. The full variable domain, its missing parts supplied by reference TRBV11-2 and TRBJ2-1, is EAGVAQSPRYKIIEKRQSVAFWCNPISGHATLYWYQQILGQGPKLLIQFQNNGVVDDSQLPKDRFSAERLKGVDSTLKIQPAKLEDSAVYLCASSPGWLSYNEQFFGPGTRLTVL.

The rearrangement uses TRBV19 and TRBJ1-1; D not certain. Trimming removed 3 bases from V and 2 bases from J, with 10 bases in between. CDR1 is LNHDA, CDR2 SQIVND, per germline (reference sequence). The CDR3 consists of 14 residues. The CDR3 DNA sequence: TGTGCCAGTAGTATCCAGACGACAAACACTGAAGCTTTCTTT. The encoded protein is CASSIQTTNTEAFF.

The chain recombines TRBV3-1 (or the pseudogene TRBV3-2) with TRBJ2-7; D is undetermined. Germline CDR1 LGHDT, CDR2 YNNKEL (reference sequence). There are 15 residues in the CDR3. V shed 0 bases and J shed 6 bases, with 15 bases lying between them. The CDR3 protein is CASSQDRLVSGEQYF. The CDR3 DNA follows: TGTGCCAGCAGCCAAGATAGGCTAGTATCTGGCGAGCAGTACTTC.

The CDR3 reads CASRPSRDRLAYEQYF. CDR3 sequence (DNA): TGTGCCAGCAGACCCTCGCGGGACAGGTTAGCCTACGAGCAGTACTTC. The genes are TRBV11-2 and TRBJ2-7; TRBD1 matches 8 bases. The germline gives CDR1 SGHAT, CDR2 FQNNGV. The V segment lost 6 bases and the J segment 2 bases; nucleotides outside the gene matches: 12. The CDR3 has 16 residues.